Following are 19 T cell receptor beta chains from one sample sequenced in a study of blood T cells in healthy people across ages. A second PCR, run for about 6 to 11 cycles, used a sample-barcoded 5' primer plus a J-beta primer mix. TCRdb independently ran MiXCR on the 5' RACE reads; one entry per CDR3 protein. The repertoire holds about 970,000 distinct CDR3 sequences, with roughly half as singletons. Sequenced material: blood. The receptors were gathered from a woman in her fifties or sixties in good health.

The sample holds a few counts of this clonotype. This chain joins TRBV29-1 and TRBJ2-4, with TRBD1 matching over 8 bases. The germline V gene encodes CDR1 SQVTM and CDR2 ANQGSEA. V shed 7 bases and J 2 bases; nucleotides not matched to a gene: 4. The CDR3 contains 13 residues. The DNA of the CDR3 is TGCAGCGGGTACAGGGGGACCAAAAACATTCAGTACTTC. This gives the protein CSGYRGTKNIQYF.

This clonotype occurred once. The chain uses TRBV27 and TRBJ1-2; D might be TRBD1 (5 bases). The germline V gene encodes CDR1 MNHEY and CDR2 SMNVEV (reference sequence). V shed 4 bases and J shed 7 bases, with 10 bases lying between them. The CDR3 totals 12 residues. In nucleotides, the CDR3 is TGTGCCAGCAGTTCCCGGGACTCTGGCTACACCTTC. It yields the protein CASSSRDSGYTF.

This chain connects TRBV7-9 to TRBJ1-1, with TRBD1 matching over 7 bases. J lost 11 bases, V lost 5 bases, and 11 bases had no gene match. CDR3 length equals 13 residues. Germline-derived CDR1 and CDR2 are SEHNR and FQNEAQ (reference sequence). CDR3: CASSKTGTPEAFF. CDR3 DNA sequence: TGTGCCAGCAGCAAGACAGGGACACCCGAGGCTTTCTTT.

As to this clonotype: This may stem from a read error, because a much larger clone lies one nucleotide away. The rearrangement joins TRBV28 to TRBJ1-2, with 10 positions matching TRBD1. CDR3 size: 13 residues. Germline CDR1 MDHEN, CDR2 SYDVKM. V lost 6 bases and J lost 8; bases outside the gene matches: 6. This CDR3 is CASRARDRGGYTF. In DNA form, the CDR3 reads TGTGCCAGCAGAGCCCGGGACAGGGGAGGCTACACCTTC.

The sample holds a few counts of this clonotype. The genes are TRBV6-5 and TRBJ1-1; D perhaps matches TRBD1 (5 bases). The CDR3 runs 13 residues. Trimming cost V 6 bases and J 4 bases, with 12 bases left between them. Looked up from germline, CDR1 is MNHEY and CDR2 is SVGAGI. The CDR3 bases are TGTGCCAGCAGGGCCGGGGGACGCACTGAAGCTTTCTTT. Translating gives CASRAGGRTEAFF.

The rearrangement links TRBV2 to TRBJ2-3; 13 bases are a match to TRBD2. The germline V gene has CDR1 SNHLY and CDR2 FYNNEI. The CDR3 runs 19 residues. Germline trimming cut 7 bases from V and 2 bases from J; bases unmatched to any gene: 15. CDR3 nucleotides: TGTGCCAGCACCCCGGACCCCGGGACTAGCGGGACAAACACAGATACGCAGTATTTT. This sequence encodes CASTPDPGTSGTNTDTQYF.

CDR3 loop: CASSYQGPYYEQYF. In DNA form, the CDR3 reads TGTGCCAGCAGTTACCAGGGACCCTATTACGAGCAGTACTTC. V and J are TRBV6-6 and TRBJ2-7; either TRBD1 or TRBD2 may fit D (5 bases each). The V gene lost 2 bases and the J gene lost 4 bases, with 12 bases spanning the gap. Germline lookup yields CDR1 MNHNY and CDR2 SVGAGI (reference sequence). The CDR3 extends over 14 amino acids.

This clonotype was observed a single time. J is TRBJ2-7 and V is TRBV18, with D unclear. The J call is doubtful: the DNA matches TRBJ2-4 better. Germline assignment: CDR1 KGHSH and CDR2 LQKENI. This CDR3 has 15 residues. This chain's CDR3 is CASSPSDIVTNIQYF. In nucleotides, the CDR3 is TGTGCCAGCTCACCTTCCGACATCGTAACAAACATTCAGTACTTC.

There are a few counts of this clonotype. The CDR3 here is CAISESGPAAVGTDTQYF. CDR3 nucleotide sequence: TGTGCCATCAGTGAGTCCGGTCCAGCGGCGGTGGGCACAGATACGCAGTATTTT. This chain joins TRBV10-3 and TRBJ2-3, with D perhaps matching TRBD2 (5 bases). This CDR3 contains 18 residues. The germline CDR1 and CDR2 sequences are ENHRY and SYGVKD. The V and J ends lost 0 bases and 1 base respectively, with 17 bases between them.

This clonotype was observed a few times. The rearrangement links TRBV7-8 to TRBJ2-3, with a weak D call TRBD2 (6 bases). The CDR3 covers 15 residues. Trimming removed 3 bases at V and 2 bases at J, with 12 bases between. Germline loops: CDR1 SGHVS, CDR2 FQNEAQ. The CDR3 region has the DNA TGTGCCAGCAGCTTCCGGGGGACCCCCACAGATACGCAGTATTTT. Protein: CASSFRGTPTDTQYF.

The chain links TRBV7-2 to TRBJ2-1; the D is unclear. The V and J ends lost 1 base and 0 bases respectively, with 10 bases between them. CDR3 length: 16 amino acids. In germline, CDR1 is SGHTA, CDR2 FQGNSA. Here the CDR3 reads CASSLDGLSSYNEQFF. As DNA, the CDR3 is TGTGCCAGCAGCTTAGACGGTCTCAGCTCCTACAATGAGCAGTTCTTC.

This chain links TRBV10-3 with TRBJ2-5; 15 nucleotides align to TRBD2. CDR3 length: 15 residues. Germline values: CDR1 ENHRY, CDR2 SYGVKD. Unmatched junction bases numbered 8, after V lost 10 bases and J lost 5 bases. CDR3 region: CATGLAGGEAETQYF. CDR3 in DNA: TGTGCCACTGGACTAGCGGGAGGGGAGGCGGAGACCCAGTACTTC.

This clonotype was recorded a few times. The V call is TRBV4-1, the J call TRBJ2-3, with 15 nucleotides matching TRBD2. The CDR3 extends over 18 amino acids. Germline V gene lookup returns CDR1 MGHRA and CDR2 YSYEKL. V lost 4 bases to trimming and J lost 0 bases; unmatched junction nucleotides: 5. Here the CDR3 DNA reads TGCGCCAGCAGCCCAGGGACTAGCGGGAGGTTGAGCACAGATACGCAGTATTTT. Translated: CASSPGTSGRLSTDTQYF.

V gene TRBV28 combines with J gene TRBJ2-3; 9 positions match TRBD2. Germline V gene data show CDR1 as MDHEN and CDR2 as SYDVKM. The CDR3 length is 16 residues. After removal of 5 bases from V and 5 bases from J, the junction contained 11 bases not matched to a gene. The CDR3 loop is CASSGAWGREGDTQYF. CDR3 nucleotide sequence: TGTGCCAGCAGTGGAGCTTGGGGGCGGGAGGGAGATACGCAGTATTTT.

J is TRBJ2-5 and V is TRBV7-9; 7 nucleotides line up with TRBD1. The DNA end lines up better with TRBJ2-7; the J call may be wrong. CDR1 and CDR2 (germline): SEHNR, FQNEAQ (reference sequence). The CDR3 is made up of 13 amino acids. For the CDR3, the DNA is TGTGCCAGCAGCGTGCAGGGGGTAGACGAGCAGTACTTC. It encodes CASSVQGVDEQYF.

This clonotype was counted a single time. The chain's CDR3 is CASSRRGDSHQETQYF. The CDR3 coding sequence is TGCGCCAGCAGCCGACGGGGGGACAGCCACCAAGAGACCCAGTACTTC. V is TRBV5-1 and J is TRBJ2-5; D might be TRBD1 or TRBD2, each matching 7 bases. CDR3 length equals 16 residues. V lost 4 bases and J lost 0, with 16 bases in between. Per the germline V gene, CDR1 is SGHRS and CDR2 is YFSETQ.

A note on this clonotype: Since the CDR3 does not end with the conserved phenylalanine or tryptophan, this likely comes from a read error. The V and J genes are TRBV29-1 and TRBJ2-4; TRBD1 might be the D (7 bases). Germline V gene lookup returns CDR1 SQVTM and CDR2 ANQGSEA. Trimming removed 4 bases from V and 7 bases from J, with 14 bases in between. The CDR3 has 13 amino acids. CDR3 bases: TGCAGCGTTGTAGGGGCAGGGGGGAACATTCAGTACTCC. Its protein is CSVVGAGGNIQYS.

This clonotype was observed a few times. The chain carries TRBV20-1 and TRBJ2-1; D is ambiguous. The CDR3 is 12 amino acids. From germline, CDR1 is DFQATT and CDR2 SNEGSKA (reference sequence). Between the trimmed V and J ends, which lost 4 bases and 4 bases, there was a span of 8 bases. For the CDR3, the DNA is TGCAGTGCTATCTCGGGTTACAATGAGCAGTTCTTC. It codes for CSAISGYNEQFF.

This clonotype was seen a few times. The rearrangement links TRBV7-2 to TRBJ1-1; 7 nucleotides agree with TRBD1. Trimming at V came to 5 bases and at J to 3 bases, leaving 3 bases not matched to a gene. Germline-derived CDR1 and CDR2 are SGHTA and FQGNSA. The CDR3 length is 13 residues. CDR3 sequence (DNA): TGTGCCAGCAGCGTACAGGGGTACACTGAAGCTTTCTTT. Amino acid sequence: CASSVQGYTEAFF.